A single sample is the source of the 4 T cell receptor beta chains below, sequenced in a study of blood T cell repertoires in COVID-19. The table came from immunoSEQ multiplex PCR; TCRdb's copy has only in-frame clones and leaves some out. The table includes some 260,000 clones, around nine tenths detected once. Material for sequencing was peripheral blood. Every receptor here comes from a woman in her forties who had recovered from COVID-19.

This chain links TRBV3-1 (or the pseudogene TRBV3-2) with TRBJ2-4, with D possibly matching TRBD1 (5 bases). This CDR3 is 15 amino acids long. V lost 1 base, J lost 2 bases, and 9 bases lay in between. Germline V gene sequence: CDR1 LGHDT, CDR2 YNNKEL (reference sequence). The CDR3 spells CASSQAQGSKNIQYF. In DNA, the CDR3 is TGTGCCAGCAGCCAAGCCCAGGGATCCAAAAACATTCAGTACTTC.

This chain uses TRBV19 with TRBJ2-1; D is uncertain. This CDR3 is built from 13 residues. The germline gives CDR1 LNHDA, CDR2 SQIVND (reference sequence). The V and J ends lost 1 base and 10 bases respectively, with 11 bases between them. This CDR3 is CASSIGASREQFF. The CDR3 DNA follows: TGTGCCAGTAGTATAGGGGCCTCCAGGGAGCAGTTCTTC.

The rearrangement uses TRBV27 and TRBJ2-3; possibly TRBD1 for D (6 bases). Trimming cost V 5 bases and J 8 bases, with 20 bases left between them. The germline V gene has CDR1 MNHEY and CDR2 SMNVEV (reference sequence). The CDR3 spans 15 residues. Here the CDR3 DNA reads TGTGCCAGCAGTCCCCTGAGCAGGGGATGGGTTACGCAGTATTTT. Its translation: CASSPLSRGWVTQYF.

The CDR3 is CASSIPDRGLDEQFF. The DNA for the CDR3 is TGTGCCAGTAGTATCCCGGACAGGGGTCTGGATGAGCAGTTCTTC. The chain is built from TRBV19 and TRBJ2-1; 9 nucleotides align to TRBD1. There are 15 residues in the CDR3. The trim removed 3 bases at V and 8 bases at J, leaving 8 bases unmatched. CDR1 is LNHDA and CDR2 is SQIVND in the germline V gene (reference sequence).